These 25 T cell receptor beta chains were all obtained from the same sample, sequenced in a study of monozygotic twins with inflammatory bowel disease. From its re-call of the 5' RACE reads, TCRdb lists each CDR3 protein once, without DNA. The table lists approximately 150,000 distinct CDR3 sequences, with around 2.4% in the top ten. Sequenced material: blood. The receptors originated from a human donor with ulcerative colitis or Crohn's disease, or a healthy co-twin of an affected twin (not recorded which).

The chain employs TRBV5-1 and TRBJ1-3. This CDR3 contains 16 residues. CDR1 and CDR2 (germline): SGHRS, YFSETQ. CDR3 amino acids: CASSSGPPNSGNTIYF. Using reference TRBV5-1 and TRBJ1-3 for the parts outside the CDR3, the full variable domain is KAGVTQTPRYLIKTRGQQVTLSCSPISGHRSVSWYQQTPGQGLQFLFEYFSETQRNKGNFPGRFSGRQFSNSRSEMNVSTLELGDSALYLCASSSGPPNSGNTIYFGEGSWLTVV.

The V gene is TRBV24-1, the J gene TRBJ1-2; TCRdb returns TRBD1, unconfirmable since there is no DNA. The CDR3 extends over 15 amino acids. CDR1 and CDR2 (germline): KGHDR, SFDVKD. CDR3 amino acids: CATSETSTGGDGYTF.

This chain uses TRBV11-2 with TRBJ2-3; checking the TCRdb D call of TRBD2 is not possible without DNA. This CDR3 has 14 residues. Germline V gene data show CDR1 as SGHAT and CDR2 as FQNNGV. The CDR3 loop is CASKLVRYTDTQYF.

The chain links TRBV29-1 to TRBJ2-1. This CDR3 spans 11 amino acids. CDR1 SQVTM and CDR2 ANQGSEA come from the germline V gene. The CDR3 sequence is CSSRTYNEQFF.

The CDR3 sequence: CASSQVDRGGPYNEQFF. The V and J genes are TRBV4-1 and TRBJ2-1; TCRdb's D call, TRBD1, is unchecked because there is no DNA. The CDR3 totals 17 residues. Germline loops: CDR1 MGHRA, CDR2 YSYEKL.

The chain has TRBV29-1 and TRBJ2-1; there is no DNA to check the TCRdb D call of TRBD1. This CDR3 is built from 15 residues. CDR1 is SQVTM and CDR2 is ANQGSEA in the germline V gene. The CDR3 is CSVVGGTGLYNEQLF.

The chain employs TRBV2 and TRBJ1-1; the TCRdb D gene call, TRBD1, has no DNA to confirm it. Germline CDR1 is SNHLY and CDR2 is FYNNEI. The CDR3 has 18 amino acids. CDR3 loop: CASKSPRAGGRGFTEAFF.

J is TRBJ1-1 and V is TRBV5-1. Germline V gene lookup returns CDR1 SGHRS and CDR2 YFSETQ. The CDR3 length is 14 residues. The CDR3: CASSSRTGDSEAFF.

The CDR3: CASSSLGQEYSGNTIYF. The chain carries TRBV12-3 or TRBV12-4 and TRBJ1-3; TCRdb lists TRBD1, though no DNA is available to test this call. This CDR3 contains 17 residues.

The chain carries TRBV19 and TRBJ1-2; with no DNA, the TCRdb D assignment of TRBD1 cannot be verified. The CDR3 has 14 residues. Germline V gene lookup returns CDR1 LNHDA and CDR2 SQIVND (reference sequence). The CDR3 is CASSISTGHYGYTF.

The chain is built from TRBV27 and TRBJ2-1; TCRdb names TRBD2, which stays unverified in the absence of DNA. From germline, CDR1 is MNHEY and CDR2 SMNVEV (reference sequence). This CDR3 spans 17 amino acids. CDR3 region: CASSLLFGRLGSNEQFF.

V is TRBV28 and J is TRBJ2-1; TCRdb lists TRBD1, though no DNA is available to test this call. This CDR3 has 15 amino acids. Per germline, CDR1 MDHEN and CDR2 SYDVKM. The CDR3 reads CASSLLEGVYNEQFF.

The chain combines TRBV12-3 or TRBV12-4 with TRBJ1-1; TCRdb designates TRBD1, a call that cannot be tested without DNA. This CDR3 region has 14 residues. The CDR3 loop reads CASSFDRGYTEAFF.

V usage is TRBV5-6 and J usage is TRBJ2-7; TCRdb reports TRBD2, a call that lacks DNA to check it against. The CDR3 loop spans 15 amino acids. Germline V CDR1 and CDR2: SGHDT, YYEEEE. The CDR3 sequence: CASSWAGVLPYEQYF.

The chain combines TRBV5-1 with TRBJ1-3; TCRdb's D gene call, TRBD1, goes unchecked for lack of DNA. Germline CDR1 is SGHRS and CDR2 is YFSETQ. This CDR3 has 15 amino acids. The CDR3 sequence: CASSTGQLSGNTIYF. The variable domain in full, completed from reference TRBV5-1 and TRBJ1-3, reads KAGVTQTPRYLIKTRGQQVTLSCSPISGHRSVSWYQQTPGQGLQFLFEYFSETQRNKGNFPGRFSGRQFSNSRSEMNVSTLELGDSALYLCASSTGQLSGNTIYFGEGSWLTVV.

The J gene is TRBJ2-5, the V gene TRBV5-1; the D call from TCRdb, TRBD2, cannot be confirmed without DNA. This CDR3 spans 14 amino acids. The germline gives CDR1 SGHRS, CDR2 YFSETQ. The CDR3 reads CASSLGRAEETQYF.

The chain has TRBV5-6 and TRBJ2-5; TCRdb gives TRBD1 as the D gene, but with no DNA this cannot be confirmed. Per germline, CDR1 SGHDT and CDR2 YYEEEE. The CDR3 contains 16 residues. This chain's CDR3 is CASSLAPQGAGETQYF.

The rearrangement uses TRBV20-1 and TRBJ2-3; TCRdb gives TRBD1 as the D gene, but with no DNA this cannot be confirmed. Germline V gene data show CDR1 as DFQATT and CDR2 as SNEGSKA (reference sequence). The CDR3 extends over 14 amino acids. The chain's CDR3 is CSASPSRLTDTQYF.

This CDR3 reads CASLPSTDTQYF. The V call is TRBV7-9, the J call TRBJ2-3. This CDR3 has 12 amino acids. CDR1 and CDR2 from the germline V gene are SEHNR and FQNEAQ (reference sequence).

The V gene is TRBV5-1, the J gene TRBJ2-2; the TRBD2 assignment by TCRdb is unverifiable without DNA. Germline CDR1 reads SGHRS; CDR2 reads YFSETQ. This CDR3 has 15 residues. CDR3 residues: CASTDSGSDTGELFF.

The chain recombines TRBV6-1 with TRBJ1-5; TCRdb reports TRBD1, a call that lacks DNA to check it against. The CDR3 is made up of 13 amino acids. From germline, CDR1 is MNHNS and CDR2 SASEGT. The CDR3 loop is CASKESGAEPQHF.

CDR3 in amino acids: CASSSPPGTIGETQYF. The rearrangement links TRBV12-3 or TRBV12-4 to TRBJ2-5; TCRdb names TRBD1, which stays unverified in the absence of DNA. The CDR3 is 16 amino acids.

The chain couples TRBV10-3 to TRBJ1-2. Germline-derived CDR1 and CDR2 are ENHRY and SYGVKD. The CDR3 totals 13 residues. CDR3 residues: CAISESPVYGYTF.

V and J are TRBV27 and TRBJ2-7; TCRdb indicates TRBD1, and absent DNA this call remains unverified. This CDR3 spans 15 amino acids. Germline V gene lookup returns CDR1 MNHEY and CDR2 SMNVEV (reference sequence). The CDR3 spells CASSSPSLSSYEQYF.

The chain links TRBV12-3 or TRBV12-4 to TRBJ2-1; the TRBD2 assignment by TCRdb is unverifiable without DNA. This CDR3 has 18 residues. CDR3 in amino acids: CASSFRLLAGGLRSEQFF.